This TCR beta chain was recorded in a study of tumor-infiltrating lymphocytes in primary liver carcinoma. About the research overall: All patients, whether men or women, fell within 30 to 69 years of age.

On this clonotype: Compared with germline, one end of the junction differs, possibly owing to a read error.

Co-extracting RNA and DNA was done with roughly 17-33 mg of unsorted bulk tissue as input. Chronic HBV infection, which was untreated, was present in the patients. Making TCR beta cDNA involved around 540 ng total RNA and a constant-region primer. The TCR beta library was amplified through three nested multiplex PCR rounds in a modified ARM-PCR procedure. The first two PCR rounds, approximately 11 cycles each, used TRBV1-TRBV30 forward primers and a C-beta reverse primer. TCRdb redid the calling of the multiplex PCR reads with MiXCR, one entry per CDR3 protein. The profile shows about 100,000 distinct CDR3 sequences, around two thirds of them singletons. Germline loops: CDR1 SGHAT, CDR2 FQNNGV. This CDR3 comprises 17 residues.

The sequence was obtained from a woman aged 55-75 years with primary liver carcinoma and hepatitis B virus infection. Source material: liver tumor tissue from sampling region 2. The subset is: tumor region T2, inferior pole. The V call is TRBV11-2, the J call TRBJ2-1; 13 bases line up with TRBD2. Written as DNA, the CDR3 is TGTGCCAGCAGCAGGAAACTAGCGGGAGGGCCGGGGGATAAGCAGTCCTTC. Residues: CASSRKLAGGPGDKQSF.